Presented here are 2 T cell receptor beta chains from one specimen sequenced in a study of cytomegalovirus exposure and HLA in healthy donors. Clones were sequenced by immunoSEQ multiplex PCR, and TCRdb holds only the in-frame ones, with some missing. The table shows a few hundred thousand clones, with 90% occurring only once. The sample was PBMCs. These receptors were obtained from a woman aged 18 to 35 in good health and CMV-seronegative.

This clone has just one count. The rearrangement links TRBV6-6 to TRBJ1-2; possibly TRBD1 for D (6 bases). V lost 7 bases to trimming and J lost 5 bases, with 23 bases between them. The CDR3 spans 16 residues. The germline CDR1 and CDR2 sequences are MNHNY and SVGAGI (reference sequence). CDR3 in DNA: TGTGCCAGCAACACCCAGCGGCAGGGGCCCTTTTATGGCTACACCTTC. It is translated as CASNTQRQGPFYGYTF.

V is TRBV7-9 and J is TRBJ2-1, with a possible D match to TRBD2 (6 bases). The CDR3 consists of 12 residues. Germline V gene data show CDR1 as SEHNR and CDR2 as FQNEAQ (reference sequence). V was shortened by 4 bases and J by 7 bases, with 8 bases between the two germline ends. CDR3 residues: CASSWTTNEQFF. In DNA, the CDR3 is TGTGCCAGCAGCTGGACTACGAATGAGCAGTTCTTC. Full variable domain (rest looked up from reference TRBV7-9 and TRBJ2-1): DTGVSQNPRHKITKRGQNVTFRCDPISEHNRLYWYRQTLGQGPEFLTYFQNEAQLEKSRLLSDRFSAERPKGSFSTLEIQRTEQGDSAMYLCASSWTTNEQFFGPGTRLTVL.